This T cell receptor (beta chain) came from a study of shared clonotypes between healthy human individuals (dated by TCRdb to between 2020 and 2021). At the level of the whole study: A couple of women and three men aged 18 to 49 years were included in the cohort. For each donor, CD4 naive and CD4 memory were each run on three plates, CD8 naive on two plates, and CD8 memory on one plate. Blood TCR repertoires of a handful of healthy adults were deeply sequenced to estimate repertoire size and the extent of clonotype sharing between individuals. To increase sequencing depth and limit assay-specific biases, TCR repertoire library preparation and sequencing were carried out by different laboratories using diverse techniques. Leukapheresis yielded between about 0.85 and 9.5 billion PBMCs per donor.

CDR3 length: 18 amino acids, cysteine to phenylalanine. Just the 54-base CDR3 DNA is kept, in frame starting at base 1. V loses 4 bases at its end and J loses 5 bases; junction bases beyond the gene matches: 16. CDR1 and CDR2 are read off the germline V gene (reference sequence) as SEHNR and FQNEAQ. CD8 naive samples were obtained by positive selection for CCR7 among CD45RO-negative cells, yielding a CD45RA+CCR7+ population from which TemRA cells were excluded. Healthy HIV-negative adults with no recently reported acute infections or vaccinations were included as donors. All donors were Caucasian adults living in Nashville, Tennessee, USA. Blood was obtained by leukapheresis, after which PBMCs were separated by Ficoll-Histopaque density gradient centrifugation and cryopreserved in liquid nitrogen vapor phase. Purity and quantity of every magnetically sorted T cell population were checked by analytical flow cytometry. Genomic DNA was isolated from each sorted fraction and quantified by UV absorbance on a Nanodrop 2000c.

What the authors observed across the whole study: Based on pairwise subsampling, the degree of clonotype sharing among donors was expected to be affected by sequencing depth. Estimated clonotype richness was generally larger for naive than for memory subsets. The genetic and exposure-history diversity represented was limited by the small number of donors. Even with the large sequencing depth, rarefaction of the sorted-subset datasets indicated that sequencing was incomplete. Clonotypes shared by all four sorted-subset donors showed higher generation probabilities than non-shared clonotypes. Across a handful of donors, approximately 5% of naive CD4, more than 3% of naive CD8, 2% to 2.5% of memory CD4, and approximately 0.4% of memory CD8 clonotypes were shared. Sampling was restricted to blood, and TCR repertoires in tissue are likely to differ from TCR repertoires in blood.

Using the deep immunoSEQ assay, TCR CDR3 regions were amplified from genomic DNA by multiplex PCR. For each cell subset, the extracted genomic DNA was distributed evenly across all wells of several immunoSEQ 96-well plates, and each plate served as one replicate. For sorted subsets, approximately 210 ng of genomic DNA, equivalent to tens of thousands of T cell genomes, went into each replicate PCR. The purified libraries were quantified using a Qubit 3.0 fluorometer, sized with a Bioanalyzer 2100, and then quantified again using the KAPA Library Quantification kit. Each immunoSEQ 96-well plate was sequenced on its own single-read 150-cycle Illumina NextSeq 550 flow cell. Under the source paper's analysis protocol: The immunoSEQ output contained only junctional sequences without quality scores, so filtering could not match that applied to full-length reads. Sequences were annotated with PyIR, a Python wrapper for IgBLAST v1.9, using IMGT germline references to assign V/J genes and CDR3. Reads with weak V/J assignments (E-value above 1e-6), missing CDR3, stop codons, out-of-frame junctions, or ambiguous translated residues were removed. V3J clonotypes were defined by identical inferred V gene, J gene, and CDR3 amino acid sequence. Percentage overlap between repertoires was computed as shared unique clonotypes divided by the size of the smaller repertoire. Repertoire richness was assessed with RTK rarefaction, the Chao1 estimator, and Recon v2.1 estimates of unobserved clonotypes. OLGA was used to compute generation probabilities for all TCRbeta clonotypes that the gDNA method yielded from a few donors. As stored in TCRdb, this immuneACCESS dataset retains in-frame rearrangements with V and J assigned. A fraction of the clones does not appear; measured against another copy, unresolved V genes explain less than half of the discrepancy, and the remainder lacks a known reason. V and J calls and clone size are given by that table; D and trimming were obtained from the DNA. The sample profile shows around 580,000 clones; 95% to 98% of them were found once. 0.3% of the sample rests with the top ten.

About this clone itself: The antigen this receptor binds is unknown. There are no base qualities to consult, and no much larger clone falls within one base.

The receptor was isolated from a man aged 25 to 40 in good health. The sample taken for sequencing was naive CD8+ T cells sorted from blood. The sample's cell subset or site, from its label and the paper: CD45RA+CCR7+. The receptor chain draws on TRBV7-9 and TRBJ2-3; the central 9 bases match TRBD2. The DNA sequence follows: TGTGCCAGCAGCTCCACAGTGGCGCGGGAGGGAGATGGAGATACGCAGTATTTT. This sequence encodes CASSSTVAREGDGDTQYF. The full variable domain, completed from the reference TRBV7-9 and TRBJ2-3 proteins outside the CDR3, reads DTGVSQNPRHKITKRGQNVTFRCDPISEHNRLYWYRQTLGQGPEFLTYFQNEAQLEKSRLLSDRFSAERPKGSFSTLEIQRTEQGDSAMYLCASSSTVAREGDGDTQYFGPGTRLTVL.